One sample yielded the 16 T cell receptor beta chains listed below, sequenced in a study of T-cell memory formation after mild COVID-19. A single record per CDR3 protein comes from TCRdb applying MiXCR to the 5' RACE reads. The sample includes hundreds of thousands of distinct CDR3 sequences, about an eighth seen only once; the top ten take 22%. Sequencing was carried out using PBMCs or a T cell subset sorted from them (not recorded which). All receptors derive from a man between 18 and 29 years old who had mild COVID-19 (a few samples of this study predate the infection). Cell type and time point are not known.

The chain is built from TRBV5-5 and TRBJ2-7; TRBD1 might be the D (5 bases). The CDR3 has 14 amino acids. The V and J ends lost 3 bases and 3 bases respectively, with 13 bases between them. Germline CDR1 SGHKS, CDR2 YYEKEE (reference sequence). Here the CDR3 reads CASSWGLPNYEQYV. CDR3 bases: TGTGCCAGCAGCTGGGGCCTCCCTAACTACGAGCAGTACGTC.

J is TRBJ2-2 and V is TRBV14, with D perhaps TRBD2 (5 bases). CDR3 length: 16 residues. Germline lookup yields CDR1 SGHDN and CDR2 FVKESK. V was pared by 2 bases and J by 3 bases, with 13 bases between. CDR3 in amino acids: CASSQLSAVDTGELFF. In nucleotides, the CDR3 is TGTGCCAGCAGCCAACTATCAGCGGTCGACACCGGGGAGCTGTTTTTT. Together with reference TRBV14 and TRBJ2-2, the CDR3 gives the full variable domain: EAGVTQFPSHSVIEKGQTVTLRCDPISGHDNLYWYRRVMGKEIKFLLHFVKESKQDESGMPNNRFLAERTGGTYSTLKVQPAELEDSGVYFCASSQLSAVDTGELFFGEGSRLTVL.

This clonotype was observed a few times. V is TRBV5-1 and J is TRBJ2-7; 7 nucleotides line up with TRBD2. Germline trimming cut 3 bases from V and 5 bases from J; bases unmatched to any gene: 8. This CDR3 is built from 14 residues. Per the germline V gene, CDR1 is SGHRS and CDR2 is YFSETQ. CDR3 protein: CASSWGRARNEQYF. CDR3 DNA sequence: TGCGCCAGCAGCTGGGGGAGGGCCCGGAACGAGCAGTACTTC.

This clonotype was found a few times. CDR3 loop: CASSLEGLGSTEAFF. The CDR3 DNA follows: TGTGCCAGCAGCTTAGAGGGGCTGGGTAGCACTGAAGCTTTCTTT. V usage is TRBV7-3 and J usage is TRBJ1-1, with TRBD1 as a possible D gene (5 bases). The V end lost 2 bases, the J end lost 4 bases, and 14 bases lay between the germline ends. The V gene's germline CDR1 is SGHTA and CDR2 FQGTGA. The CDR3 has 15 amino acids.

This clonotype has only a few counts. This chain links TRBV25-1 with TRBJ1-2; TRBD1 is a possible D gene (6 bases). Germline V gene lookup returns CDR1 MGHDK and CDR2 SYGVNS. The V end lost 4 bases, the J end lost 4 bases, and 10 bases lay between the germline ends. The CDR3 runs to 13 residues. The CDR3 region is CASSGGRSYGYTF. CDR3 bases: TGTGCCAGCAGTGGGGGGCGAAGCTATGGCTACACCTTC.

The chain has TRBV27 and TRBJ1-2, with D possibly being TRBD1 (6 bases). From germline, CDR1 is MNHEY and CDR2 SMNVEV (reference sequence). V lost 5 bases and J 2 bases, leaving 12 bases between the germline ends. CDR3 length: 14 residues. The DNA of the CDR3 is TGTGCCAGCAGTCCCAGACAGGCAAACTATGGCTACACCTTC. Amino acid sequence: CASSPRQANYGYTF.

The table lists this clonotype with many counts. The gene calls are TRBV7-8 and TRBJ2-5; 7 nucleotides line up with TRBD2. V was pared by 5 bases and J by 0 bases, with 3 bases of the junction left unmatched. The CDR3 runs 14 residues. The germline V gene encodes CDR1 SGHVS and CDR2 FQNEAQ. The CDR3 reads CASSAGTNQETQYF. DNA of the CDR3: TGTGCCAGCAGCGCCGGGACTAACCAAGAGACCCAGTACTTC.

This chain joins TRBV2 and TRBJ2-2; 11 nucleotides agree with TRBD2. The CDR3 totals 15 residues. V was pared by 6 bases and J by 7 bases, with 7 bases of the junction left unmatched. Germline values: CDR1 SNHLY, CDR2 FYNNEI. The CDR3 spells CASRTTSGGGGELFF. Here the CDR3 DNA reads TGTGCCAGCAGAACCACTAGCGGGGGAGGCGGGGAGCTGTTTTTT. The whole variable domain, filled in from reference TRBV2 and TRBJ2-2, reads EPEVTQTPSHQVTQMGQEVILRCVPISNHLYFYWYRQILGQKVEFLVSFYNNEISEKSEIFDDQFSVERPDGSNFTLKIRSTKLEDSAMYFCASRTTSGGGGELFFGEGSRLTVL.

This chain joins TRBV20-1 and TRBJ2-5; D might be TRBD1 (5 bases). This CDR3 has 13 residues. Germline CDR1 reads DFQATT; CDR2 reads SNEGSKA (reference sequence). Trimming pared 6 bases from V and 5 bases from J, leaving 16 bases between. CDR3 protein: CSARVPPAETQYF. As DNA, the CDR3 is TGCAGTGCCAGGGTTCCCCCGGCCGAGACCCAGTACTTC.

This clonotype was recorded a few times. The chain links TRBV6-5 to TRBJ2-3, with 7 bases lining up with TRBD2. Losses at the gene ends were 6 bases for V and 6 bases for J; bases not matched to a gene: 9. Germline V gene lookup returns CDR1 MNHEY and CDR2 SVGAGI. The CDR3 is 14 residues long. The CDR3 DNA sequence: TGTGCCAGCAGACGCGGACTAGGGCTGGATACGCAGTATTTT. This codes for CASRRGLGLDTQYF.

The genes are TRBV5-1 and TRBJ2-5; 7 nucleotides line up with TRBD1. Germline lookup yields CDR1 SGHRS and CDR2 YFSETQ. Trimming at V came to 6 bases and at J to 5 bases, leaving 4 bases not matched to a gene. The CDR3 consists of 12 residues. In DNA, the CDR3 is TGCGCCAGCACTTTCAGGGGGGAGACCCAGTACTTC. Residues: CASTFRGETQYF.

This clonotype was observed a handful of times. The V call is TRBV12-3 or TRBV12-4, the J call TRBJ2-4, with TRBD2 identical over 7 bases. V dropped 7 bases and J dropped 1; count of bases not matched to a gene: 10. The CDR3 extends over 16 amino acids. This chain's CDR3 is CASKAGSRAAKNIQYF. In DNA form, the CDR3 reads TGTGCCAGCAAAGCGGGAAGTCGAGCGGCCAAAAACATTCAGTACTTC.

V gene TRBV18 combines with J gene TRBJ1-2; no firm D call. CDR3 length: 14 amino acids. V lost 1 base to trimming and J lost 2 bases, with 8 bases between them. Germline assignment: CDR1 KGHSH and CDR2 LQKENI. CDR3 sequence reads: CASSPLDLNYGYTF. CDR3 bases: TGTGCCAGCTCACCACTGGACTTAAACTATGGCTACACCTTC.

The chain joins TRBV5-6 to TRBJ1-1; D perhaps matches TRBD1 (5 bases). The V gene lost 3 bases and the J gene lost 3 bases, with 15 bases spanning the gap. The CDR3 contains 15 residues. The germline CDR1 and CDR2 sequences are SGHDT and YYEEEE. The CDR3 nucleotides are TGTGCCAGCAGCTCAGAAGACAAAGGGGACACTGAAGCTTTCTTT. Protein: CASSSEDKGDTEAFF.

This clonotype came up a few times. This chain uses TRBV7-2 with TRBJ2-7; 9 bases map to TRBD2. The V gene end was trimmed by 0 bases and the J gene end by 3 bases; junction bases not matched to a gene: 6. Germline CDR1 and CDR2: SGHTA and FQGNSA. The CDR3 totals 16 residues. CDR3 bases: TGTGCCAGCAGCTTAGCGGCGAGCGGGGGGTTCTACGAGCAGTACTTC. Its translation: CASSLAASGGFYEQYF. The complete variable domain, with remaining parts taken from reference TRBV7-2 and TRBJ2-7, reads GAGVSQSPSNKVTEKGKDVELRCDPISGHTALYWYRQSLGQGLEFLIYFQGNSAPDKSGLPSDRFSAERTGGSVSTLTIQRTQQEDSAVYLCASSLAASGGFYEQYFGPGTRLTVT.

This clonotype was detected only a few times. Here the CDR3 reads CASSSPTGKTYEQYF. DNA for the CDR3: TGTGCCAGCAGCTCACCGACAGGAAAAACCTACGAGCAGTACTTC. The rearrangement links TRBV7-9 to TRBJ2-7, with D tentatively TRBD1 (6 bases). CDR3 length: 15 amino acids. Germline loops: CDR1 SEHNR, CDR2 FQNEAQ (reference sequence). V gave up 4 bases and J gave up 2 bases, with 15 bases separating them.